One and the same sample provided the 24 T cell receptor beta chains below, sequenced in a study of identical twins. TCRdb reprocessed the 5' RACE reads with MiXCR, giving one entry per CDR3 protein. This table has about 220,000 distinct CDR3 sequences, around 8% appearing once. These data were likewise used in another study, on yellow fever vaccine responses in identical twins.

Material for sequencing was memory (CD45RO+) T cells sorted from blood. These receptors were collected from a woman aged 18-30 years in good health.

The V gene is TRBV5-1, the J gene TRBJ2-7, with TRBD2 matching over 14 bases. The CDR3 sequence is 17 residues long. V dropped 4 bases and J dropped 4; count of bases not matched to a gene: 10. CDR1 and CDR2 (germline): SGHRS, YFSETQ. The CDR3 nucleotides read TGCGCCAGCAGCCCGGAGGGGACTAGCGGGGGCAATTACGAGCAGTACTTC. Protein sequence: CASSPEGTSGGNYEQYF.

This clonotype was counted many times. V and J are TRBV5-1 and TRBJ1-1, with D hard to call. The CDR3 extends over 14 amino acids. Germline CDR1 and CDR2: SGHRS and YFSETQ. Deletions cut 4 bases from V and 0 bases from J, with 10 bases between. Here the CDR3 DNA reads TGCGCCAGCAGCCTCCGGGCCCTGAACACTGAAGCTTTCTTT. This gives the protein CASSLRALNTEAFF.

This clonotype was found many times. The chain is built from TRBV3-1 and TRBJ1-2, with D unresolved. The V and J ends lost 1 base and 5 bases respectively, with 8 bases between them. Germline lookup yields CDR1 LGHDT and CDR2 YNNKEL (reference sequence). The CDR3 consists of 13 residues. CDR3 sequence reads: CASSQGQLYGYTF. In DNA form, the CDR3 reads TGTGCCAGCAGCCAAGGGCAGCTTTATGGCTACACCTTC.

This clonotype was found a few times. The chain is built from TRBV28 and TRBJ2-6, with D possibly called TRBD1 or TRBD2 (6 bases each). V lost 6 bases and J 4 bases, leaving 16 bases between the germline ends. The germline V gene has CDR1 MDHEN and CDR2 SYDVKM. This CDR3 has 16 amino acids. The CDR3 bases are TGTGCCAGCAGCCGCAGAGGGGGGTCCGGGGCCAACGTCCTGACTTTC. This codes for CASSRRGGSGANVLTF.

There are many counts of this clonotype. The chain carries TRBV4-2 and TRBJ2-3; weak D call: TRBD1 (6 bases). V dropped 5 bases and J dropped 3 bases, with 18 bases sitting between them. CDR3 length: 16 amino acids. From germline, CDR1 is LGHNA and CDR2 YNFKEQ. The CDR3 loop is CASSFSTGQGTDTQYF. The DNA for the CDR3 is TGTGCCAGCAGCTTTTCTACGGGACAAGGGACAGATACGCAGTATTTT.

J is TRBJ1-5 and V is TRBV20-1, with TRBD1 as a possible D gene (5 bases). Deletions cut 0 bases from V and 1 base from J, with 13 bases between. The CDR3 length is 16 residues. Germline loops: CDR1 DFQATT, CDR2 SNEGSKA (reference sequence). This chain's CDR3 is CSARDFTRASNQPQHF. CDR3 coding DNA: TGCAGTGCTAGAGATTTTACCAGGGCCAGCAATCAGCCCCAGCATTTT.

This clonotype has a handful of counts. The gene calls are TRBV20-1 and TRBJ2-3; D may be TRBD2 (6 bases). CDR3 size: 15 residues. Germline lookup yields CDR1 DFQATT and CDR2 SNEGSKA (reference sequence). The CDR3 region is CFARESGEGTDTQYF. CDR3 in DNA: TGCTTTGCTAGAGAGTCGGGAGAAGGCACAGATACGCAGTATTTT.

The gene calls are TRBV12-3 or TRBV12-4 and TRBJ2-7; D is possibly TRBD1 (6 bases). Trimming took 8 bases from V and 7 from J, leaving 18 bases between them. The CDR3 is 13 residues long. The CDR3 sequence: CASGLPGVGEQYF. The CDR3 coding sequence is TGTGCCAGCGGGCTCCCAGGGGTGGGGGAGCAGTACTTC.

The chain is built from TRBV20-1 and TRBJ2-2; D is possibly TRBD1 or TRBD2 (6 bases each). Germline loops: CDR1 DFQATT, CDR2 SNEGSKA (reference sequence). The CDR3 runs to 13 residues. Trimming stripped 3 bases from V and 5 bases from J, with 10 bases between. The CDR3 DNA reads TGCAGTGCTAGCCAGGGGACTACCGGGGAGCTGTTTTTT. The encoded protein is CSASQGTTGELFF.

Only a few counts were recorded for this clonotype. The rearrangement links TRBV10-1 to TRBJ2-2; either TRBD1 or TRBD2 may supply D (5 bases each). CDR3 length equals 17 residues. Per germline, CDR1 WNHNN and CDR2 SYGVQD (reference sequence). Trimming removed 6 bases at V and 0 bases at J, with 17 bases between. The CDR3 nucleotides read TGCGCCAGCAGCGCTTCCGGGACCCCTGCGAACACCGGGGAGCTGTTTTTT. This codes for CASSASGTPANTGELFF.

This clonotype came up many times. The chain employs TRBV12-3 or TRBV12-4 and TRBJ2-1; the D call may be TRBD1 or TRBD2 (5 bases each). The ends were cut back, 5 bases at V and 12 bases at J, with 17 bases in the middle. The length of the CDR3 is 13 residues. The CDR3 is CASSGSRGDAQFF. Here the CDR3 DNA reads TGTGCCAGCAGTGGATCGAGGGGTGACGCGCAGTTCTTC.

A few counts support this clonotype. The chain combines TRBV24-1 with TRBJ1-2, with D unclear. Germline CDR1 reads KGHDR; CDR2 reads SFDVKD. V was trimmed by 3 bases and J by 2 bases, leaving 9 bases between them. The CDR3 contains 14 residues. CDR3 nucleotides: TGTGCCACCAGTGATGGCTCCGGCAACTATGGCTACACCTTC. This translates into CATSDGSGNYGYTF.

The chain employs TRBV18 and TRBJ2-7; D is uncertain. Looked up from germline, CDR1 is KGHSH and CDR2 is LQKENI. With 2 bases removed from V and 1 base from J, the gap between germline ends came to 9 bases. CDR3 length: 14 amino acids. This CDR3 reads CASSPEQPSYEQYF. Here the CDR3 DNA reads TGTGCCAGCTCACCAGAACAGCCATCCTACGAGCAGTACTTC.

This clonotype was seen a handful of times. The J gene is TRBJ2-7, the V gene TRBV20-1; 12 nucleotides match TRBD2. This CDR3 is 15 amino acids long. Germline loops: CDR1 DFQATT, CDR2 SNEGSKA (reference sequence). J lost 3 bases, V lost 4 bases, and 7 bases had no gene match. The DNA for the CDR3 is TGCAGTGCTAACCCTCGACTAGCGGGGGTCTACGAGCAGTACTTC. Protein sequence: CSANPRLAGVYEQYF.

This clonotype was seen at least ten times. Here the CDR3 reads CASSLAGTGGNQPQHF. CDR3 in DNA: TGTGCCAGCAGTTTAGCCGGGACAGGAGGCAATCAGCCCCAGCATTTT. The V gene is TRBV12-3 or TRBV12-4, the J gene TRBJ1-5, with 8 nucleotides matching TRBD1. The CDR3 has 16 amino acids. After removal of 0 bases from V and 2 bases from J, the junction contained 3 bases not matched to a gene.

Many counts were recorded for this clonotype. The chain uses TRBV7-8 and TRBJ2-2, with 7 bases fitting TRBD2. The CDR3 is made up of 13 amino acids. The V gene's germline CDR1 is SGHVS and CDR2 FQNEAQ. V lost 3 bases to trimming and J lost 7 bases; unmatched junction nucleotides: 2. The CDR3 DNA sequence: TGTGCCAGCAGCTTGGGGGGGTACGGGGAGCTGTTTTTT. Translating it yields CASSLGGYGELFF.

A few counts support this clonotype. The chain employs TRBV20-1 and TRBJ2-1; 11 bases are a match to TRBD2. The ends lost 5 bases at V and 0 bases at J; junction bases unmatched: 6. The CDR3 sequence is 16 residues long. The germline gives CDR1 DFQATT, CDR2 SNEGSKA (reference sequence). Here the CDR3 DNA reads TGCAGTGCTGAACCGGGACTAGCGGACTCCTACAATGAGCAGTTCTTC. Translating gives CSAEPGLADSYNEQFF.

The V gene is TRBV28, the J gene TRBJ2-2; tentatively, D is TRBD1 (7 bases). V was pared by 0 bases and J by 1 base, with 12 bases between. The CDR3 totals 17 residues. CDR1 and CDR2 from the germline V gene are MDHEN and SYDVKM. In DNA, the CDR3 is TGTGCCAGCAGTTTATGGGCGGGACAGCTGAACACCGGGGAGCTGTTTTTT. It is translated as CASSLWAGQLNTGELFF.

Only a few counts were recorded for this clonotype. This chain links TRBV7-2 with TRBJ2-2; 7 bases are shared with TRBD1. CDR1 and CDR2 (germline): SGHTA, FQGNSA. The CDR3 has 15 amino acids. Trimming took 5 bases from V and 6 from J; bases not matched to a gene: 9. The DNA of the CDR3 is TGTGCCAGCAGCCTCAGACCCCAGGGGGCCGGGGAGCTGTTTTTT. Translation gives CASSLRPQGAGELFF.

This clonotype was seen only a few times. V usage is TRBV28 and J usage is TRBJ2-7; tentative D call: TRBD1 (5 bases). V lost 3 bases and J 3 bases, leaving 15 bases between the germline ends. There are 15 residues in the CDR3. Looked up from germline, CDR1 is MDHEN and CDR2 is SYDVKM. The CDR3 is CASSFPGISNYEQYF. CDR3 coding DNA: TGTGCCAGCAGTTTCCCAGGGATCTCCAACTACGAGCAGTACTTC.

This clonotype was recorded at least ten times. This chain joins TRBV12-3 or TRBV12-4 and TRBJ2-3; 11 nucleotides line up with TRBD2. The V and J ends lost 8 bases and 2 bases, in that order; junction bases with no gene match: 6. The CDR3 is made up of 15 amino acids. In DNA form, the CDR3 reads TGTGCCAGCCGACTAGCGGGGATTTTCACAGATACGCAGTATTTT. It is translated as CASRLAGIFTDTQYF.

This clonotype turned up a few times. V gene TRBV11-2 combines with J gene TRBJ2-1; TRBD2 agrees at 8 bases. Germline CDR1 reads SGHAT; CDR2 reads FQNNGV. The J segment lost 7 bases and the V segment lost 6 bases, leaving 11 bases of the junction unmatched. The CDR3 consists of 15 residues. The chain's CDR3 is CASRVAGGSTNEQFF. CDR3 sequence (DNA): TGTGCCAGCAGGGTCGCGGGGGGATCTACAAATGAGCAGTTCTTC.

This clonotype was detected ten times or more. This rearrangement joins TRBV20-1 to TRBJ2-1, with D perhaps matching TRBD1 (6 bases). The CDR3 is 12 amino acids. Germline V lookup: CDR1 DFQATT, CDR2 SNEGSKA (reference sequence). Trimming shortened V by 6 bases and J by 3 bases, and 9 bases separated the two germline ends. The CDR3 here is CSAMDSYNEQFF. CDR3 bases: TGCAGTGCCATGGACAGCTACAATGAGCAGTTCTTC.

The rearrangement joins TRBV9 to TRBJ2-5; a possible D gene is TRBD1 (7 bases). This CDR3 has 15 residues. Germline V gene lookup returns CDR1 SGDLS and CDR2 YYNGEE. V was cut by 4 bases and J by 5 bases, with 18 bases left in between. The CDR3 nucleotides read TGTGCCAGCAGCCCGGGAGACAGGGTCTATGAGACCCAGTACTTC. Translating gives CASSPGDRVYETQYF.